The 20 T cell receptor beta chains presented below share a single source sample, sequenced in a study of blood T cell repertoires in COVID-19. Clones were sequenced by immunoSEQ multiplex PCR, and TCRdb holds only the in-frame ones, with some missing. The table lists 250,000 to 350,000 clones, approximately 86% of them singletons. The specimen sequenced was peripheral blood. These receptors all come from a man in his late teens or twenties with active or convalescent COVID-19.

This sequence joins TRBV7-9 and TRBJ1-3, with 7 positions matching TRBD1. From germline, CDR1 is SEHNR and CDR2 FQNEAQ (reference sequence). The ends lost 5 bases at V and 5 bases at J; junction bases unmatched: 6. The CDR3 is 14 amino acids. CDR3 DNA sequence: TGTGCCAGCAGCGAATACAGGGGCCGAAACACCATATATTTT. Its translation: CASSEYRGRNTIYF.

V is TRBV7-9 and J is TRBJ1-3; D is unresolved. The germline V gene has CDR1 SEHNR and CDR2 FQNEAQ (reference sequence). The CDR3 spans 12 residues. V was trimmed by 11 bases and J by 10 bases, leaving 18 bases between them. The CDR3 loop is CAGDLPGGTIYF. The CDR3 region has the DNA TGTGCCGGAGACTTACCGGGCGGGACCATATATTTT.

The gene calls are TRBV6-5 and TRBJ2-3, with D hard to call. The CDR3 sequence is 10 residues long. Germline V lookup: CDR1 MNHEY, CDR2 SVGAGI. Trimming took 7 bases from V and 5 from J, leaving 4 bases between them. The DNA of the CDR3 is TGTGCCAGCATCGGAGATACGCAGTATTTT. This gives the protein CASIGDTQYF.

The chain carries TRBV13 and TRBJ1-6; D possibly corresponds to TRBD1 (5 bases). Trimming took off 3 bases at V and 9 bases at J, with 6 bases between the two ends. Germline assignment: CDR1 PRHDT and CDR2 FYEKMQ (reference sequence). This CDR3 contains 12 residues. This chain's CDR3 is CASSFTGSPLHF. The CDR3 region has the DNA TGTGCCAGCAGCTTCACAGGTTCACCCCTCCACTTT.

This clone has only a few counts. The identical CDR3 is also encoded by other nucleotide sequences in the sample. This chain links TRBV2 with TRBJ1-2; 8 nucleotides line up with TRBD1. The junction had 1 base not matched to a gene; V was cut back by 5 bases and J by 2 bases. The CDR3 covers 13 residues. The germline V gene has CDR1 SNHLY and CDR2 FYNNEI. The CDR3 region has the DNA TGTGCCAGCAGTAGACAGGGGAACTATGGCTACACCTTC. Its protein product is CASSRQGNYGYTF.

The chain recombines TRBV11-2 with TRBJ2-1, with D perhaps matching TRBD2 (6 bases). This CDR3 is built from 15 residues. Germline V gene sequence: CDR1 SGHAT, CDR2 FQNNGV. V gave up 4 bases and J gave up 0 bases, with 10 bases separating them. Here the CDR3 DNA reads TGTGCCAGCAGCTCAAGACTAGTCTCCTACAATGAGCAGTTCTTC. It codes for CASSSRLVSYNEQFF.

The chain carries TRBV19 and TRBJ2-5, with 7 nucleotides matching TRBD2. The CDR3 is made up of 13 amino acids. V was clipped by 6 bases and J by 5 bases; unmatched bases: 6. Germline CDR1 reads LNHDA; CDR2 reads SQIVND (reference sequence). In DNA form, the CDR3 reads TGTGCCAGTAGAAGCGGGGCCTGGGAGACCCAGTACTTC. The encoded protein is CASRSGAWETQYF.

This clone has only one observation. J is TRBJ1-1 and V is TRBV6-5, with no clear D. Trimming shortened V by 4 bases and J by 2 bases, and 8 bases separated the two germline ends. Germline loops: CDR1 MNHEY, CDR2 SVGAGI. The CDR3 sequence is 13 residues long. The CDR3 here is CASSSTRNTEAFF. CDR3 in DNA: TGTGCCAGCAGTTCAACACGAAACACTGAAGCTTTCTTT.

The V gene is TRBV15, the J gene TRBJ1-1; no reliable D call. CDR1 is LNHNV and CDR2 is YYDKDF in the germline V gene (reference sequence). The V and J ends lost 0 bases and 1 base respectively, with 9 bases between them. The CDR3 is 15 amino acids. The CDR3 sequence is CATSRDRGRNTEAFF. DNA for the CDR3: TGTGCCACCAGCAGAGATCGCGGCAGGAACACTGAAGCTTTCTTT. The whole variable domain, remainder taken from reference TRBV15 and TRBJ1-1, is DAMVIQNPRYQVTQFGKPVTLSCSQTLNHNVMYWYQQKSSQAPKLLFHYYDKDFNNEADTPDNFQSRRPNTSFCFLDIRSPGLGDTAMYLCATSRDRGRNTEAFFGQGTRLTVV.

This clone was seen a single time. V usage is TRBV18 and J usage is TRBJ1-1; tentatively, D is TRBD1 (5 bases). Per germline, CDR1 KGHSH and CDR2 LQKENI. V was clipped by 3 bases and J by 4 bases, with 9 bases between them. The CDR3 consists of 13 residues. CDR3 protein: CASSPVGGTEAFF. Here the CDR3 DNA reads TGTGCCAGCTCACCGGTGGGGGGCACTGAAGCTTTCTTT.

The rearrangement uses TRBV5-8 and TRBJ2-5; D is possibly TRBD2 (6 bases). Trimming removed 0 bases at V and 5 bases at J, with 14 bases between. The CDR3 is made up of 15 amino acids. Germline CDR1 reads SGHTS; CDR2 reads YDEGEE. In nucleotides, the CDR3 is TGTGCCAGCAGCTTGGCGGGACTCCAAGGGGAGACCCAGTACTTC. It codes for CASSLAGLQGETQYF.

The CDR3 bases are TGTGCCAGCAGCTTAGACGGCGGGGGCACAGATACGCAGTATTTT. Amino acid sequence: CASSLDGGGTDTQYF. The rearrangement joins TRBV13 to TRBJ2-3; weak D call: TRBD2 (6 bases). This CDR3 has 15 residues. V lost 1 base and J 1 base, leaving 9 bases between the germline ends. The germline V gene has CDR1 PRHDT and CDR2 FYEKMQ (reference sequence).

The count of this clone is one. V and J are TRBV3-1 (or the pseudogene TRBV3-2) and TRBJ2-1; 8 bases match TRBD2. With V trimmed by 2 bases and J by 8 bases, 17 bases remained unmatched. Germline-derived CDR1 and CDR2 are LGHDT and YNNKEL (reference sequence). The CDR3 consists of 18 residues. CDR3 region: CASSQPAPRAGVWYEQFF. The CDR3 region has the DNA TGTGCCAGCAGCCAACCTGCACCGCGAGCGGGGGTCTGGTATGAGCAGTTCTTC.

The count of this clone is one. The V call is TRBV10-1, the J call TRBJ1-2; 7 nucleotides match TRBD1. The CDR3 consists of 15 residues. Germline V CDR1 and CDR2: WNHNN, SYGVQD (reference sequence). The V gene end was trimmed by 6 bases and the J gene end by 0 bases; junction bases not matched to a gene: 7. In DNA, the CDR3 is TGCGCCAGCAGCCCCACCGGGACAGCTAACTATGGCTACACCTTC. Translation gives CASSPTGTANYGYTF.

The chain is built from TRBV7-9 and TRBJ2-1; 12 bases align to TRBD1. Germline V gene sequence: CDR1 SEHNR, CDR2 FQNEAQ (reference sequence). Trimming took 2 bases from V and 1 from J; bases not matched to a gene: 9. CDR3 length equals 19 residues. DNA for the CDR3: TGTGCCAGCAGCTTATTGTATTGGGACAGGGGGCGGTCCTACAATGAGCAGTTCTTC. Protein product: CASSLLYWDRGRSYNEQFF.

The chain couples TRBV7-2 to TRBJ2-7, with TRBD1 matching over 7 bases. There are 14 residues in the CDR3. V lost 6 bases, J lost 4 bases, and 9 bases stayed unmatched. Germline values: CDR1 SGHTA, CDR2 FQGNSA. The CDR3 DNA follows: TGTGCCAGCAGTTCGGGACAGAATTGGTACGAGCAGTACTTC. The encoded protein is CASSSGQNWYEQYF.

The gene calls are TRBV6-5 and TRBJ1-1; perhaps TRBD1 as D (5 bases). Germline CDR1 and CDR2: MNHEY and SVGAGI. The germline V and J ends were trimmed by 10 bases and 4 bases, with 13 bases remaining between them. The CDR3 extends over 12 amino acids. The CDR3 DNA is TGTGCCACGGCGGCGGGGACCACTGAAGCTTTCTTT. This sequence encodes CATAAGTTEAFF.

This chain uses TRBV19 with TRBJ1-5, with 11 bases that match TRBD1. Trimming took 5 bases from V and 2 from J; bases not matched to a gene: 8. The CDR3 has 17 amino acids. Per germline, CDR1 LNHDA and CDR2 SQIVND (reference sequence). The CDR3 sequence is CASSPHKDRGRNQPQHF. For the CDR3, the DNA is TGTGCCAGTAGTCCCCACAAGGACAGGGGGCGCAATCAGCCCCAGCATTTT.

The chain links TRBV2 to TRBJ1-4, with D possibly TRBD1 on 5 matching bases. CDR1 is SNHLY and CDR2 is FYNNEI in the germline V gene. This CDR3 contains 15 residues. Trimming shortened V by 5 bases and J by 0 bases, and 10 bases separated the two germline ends. The CDR3 sequence is CASSYRPATNEKLFF. The CDR3 bases are TGTGCCAGCAGTTACAGGCCGGCAACTAATGAAAAACTGTTTTTT.

V usage is TRBV9 and J usage is TRBJ1-6; weak D call: TRBD1 (6 bases). Looked up from germline, CDR1 is SGDLS and CDR2 is YYNGEE. This CDR3 contains 14 residues. Trimming took off 2 bases at V and 9 bases at J, with 12 bases between the two ends. The CDR3 sequence is CASSVQGMSSPLHF. The CDR3 DNA reads as TGTGCCAGCAGCGTCCAGGGGATGAGTTCACCCCTCCACTTT.